What follows are 31 T cell receptor beta chains derived from one specimen sequenced in a study of T cells after yellow fever vaccination (dated by TCRdb to between 2019 and 2020). Preparation of the library involved 5' RACE. Sequencer: Illumina NovaSeq 6000. TCRdb applied fastp at Q25 and MiXCR to the public reads, then kept only in-frame beta chains. One record per CDR3 amino acid sequence lists the most common genes and DNA. This sample holds about 320,000 distinct CDR3 sequences; around 10% were observed only once. The top ten clonotypes cover 2.5% to 4% of the sample. The treatment or condition label corresponds to: live attenuated yellow fever vaccine strain. Sequencing was performed on CD4+ T cells sorted from PBMCs, taken 45 days after the yellow fever booster vaccination. The receptors derive from a young man who received the YFV17D yellow fever vaccine.

This clonotype was counted a few times. V is TRBV5-1 and J is TRBJ2-1, with D perhaps assigned TRBD1 or TRBD2 (6 bases each). CDR3 length: 15 residues. Germline assignment: CDR1 SGHRS and CDR2 YFSETQ. V lost 5 bases, J lost 2 bases, and 14 bases lay in between. CDR3 amino acids: CASSPGGTTYNEQFF. CDR3 coding DNA: TGCGCCAGCAGTCCCGGGGGCACGACCTACAATGAGCAGTTCTTC.

This clonotype has a handful of counts. The chain carries TRBV7-3 and TRBJ1-1; TRBD1 agrees at 9 bases. The CDR3 covers 14 residues. J was trimmed by 7 bases and V by 5 bases; bases with no gene match: 8. Germline V gene data show CDR1 as SGHTA and CDR2 as FQGTGA. The CDR3 region has the DNA TGTGCCAGCAGCCCCGGGGGGACAGGGCATGAAGCTTTCTTT. It yields the protein CASSPGGTGHEAFF.

There are a few counts of this clonotype. V is TRBV29-1 and J is TRBJ1-3; D is uncertain. With 1 base removed from V and 0 bases from J, the gap between germline ends came to 7 bases. The CDR3 sequence is 14 residues long. Germline V CDR1 and CDR2: SQVTM, ANQGSEA. The CDR3 reads CSVEGKVSGNTIYF. The CDR3, as DNA: TGCAGCGTTGAAGGGAAGGTCTCTGGAAACACCATATATTTT.

CDR3 nucleotide sequence: TGCGCCAGCAGTGAGGGCTCCAAGGAGGAGCTGTTTTTT. Translating gives CASSEGSKEELFF. The rearrangement links TRBV10-1 to TRBJ2-2; no definite D call. The CDR3 sequence is 13 residues long. V was pared by 2 bases and J by 10 bases, with 11 bases between. Germline V gene sequence: CDR1 WNHNN, CDR2 SYGVQD (reference sequence).

In its sample, this clonotype was seen many times. In nucleotides, the CDR3 is TGCAGTGCTAGGAGGGACAGGGGCCGAAGAGAAGCTTTCTTT. It codes for CSARRDRGRREAFF. This rearrangement joins TRBV20-1 to TRBJ1-1, with 10 bases aligning to TRBD1. The J segment lost 8 bases and the V segment lost 3 bases, leaving 9 bases of the junction unmatched. This CDR3 spans 14 amino acids. Germline V gene data show CDR1 as DFQATT and CDR2 as SNEGSKA (reference sequence).

This clonotype was seen a few times. This chain connects TRBV7-2 to TRBJ1-4; D call uncertain. Germline V gives CDR1 SGHTA, CDR2 FQGNSA. Between the trimmed V and J ends, which lost 5 bases and 4 bases, there was a span of 11 bases. This CDR3 spans 14 amino acids. This CDR3 reads CASSPDPFNEKLFF. The CDR3 DNA sequence: TGTGCCAGCAGCCCCGATCCATTTAATGAAAAACTGTTTTTT.

CDR3 loop: CASRRSGTVPYEQYV. The CDR3 DNA is TGTGCAAGTCGCCGATCCGGGACGGTGCCCTACGAGCAGTACGTC. This chain links TRBV12-2 with TRBJ2-7; the table assigns TRBD1, which was not confirmed against the DNA. TRBV12-2 is classified as a pseudogene. The CDR3 totals 15 residues.

The chain recombines TRBV11-2 with TRBJ2-3; the D gene is possibly TRBD2 (5 bases). The CDR3 runs to 15 residues. With 3 bases removed from V and 5 bases from J, the gap between germline ends came to 15 bases. CDR1 and CDR2 (germline): SGHAT, FQNNGV. The CDR3 region is CASSLRRRVEDTQYF. The CDR3 nucleotides are TGTGCCAGCAGCTTGCGGCGGCGGGTGGAAGATACGCAGTATTTT.

This clonotype was observed a few times. The J gene is TRBJ1-4, the V gene TRBV7-3; no clear D. The germline CDR1 and CDR2 sequences are SGHTA and FQGTGA. The CDR3 totals 13 residues. Trimming removed 5 bases from V and 7 bases from J, with 11 bases in between. Here the CDR3 DNA reads TGTGCCAGCAGCCCCGGGGAGGGTGAAAAACTGTTTTTT. Translation: CASSPGEGEKLFF.

This clonotype showed up just a few times. J is TRBJ1-5 and V is TRBV24-1; a weak D match, TRBD1 (5 bases). There are 15 residues in the CDR3. Germline V gives CDR1 KGHDR, CDR2 SFDVKD. Trimming removed 0 bases at V and 1 base at J, with 6 bases between. The CDR3 bases are TGTGCCACCAGTGATTTGGGGGGAAGCAATCAGCCCCAGCATTTT. This gives the protein CATSDLGGSNQPQHF.

This chain connects TRBV20-1 to TRBJ1-2, with D possibly matching TRBD1 (6 bases). Germline V gene sequence: CDR1 DFQATT, CDR2 SNEGSKA (reference sequence). The V and J ends lost 5 bases and 1 base respectively, with 11 bases between them. The CDR3 spans 13 residues. CDR3 in amino acids: CSAEDRSNYGYTF. The CDR3 region has the DNA TGCAGTGCTGAAGACAGGAGTAACTATGGCTACACCTTC.

This clonotype was seen a handful of times. V is TRBV9 and J is TRBJ1-2; D is undetermined. Trimming pared 0 bases from V and 2 bases from J, leaving 14 bases between. The V gene's germline CDR1 is SGDLS and CDR2 YYNGEE. CDR3 length: 16 residues. Here the CDR3 DNA reads TGTGCCAGCAGCGTAGTGGCAGGCCGAGAGAACTATGGCTACACCTTC. This encodes CASSVVAGRENYGYTF. Complete variable domain (other parts from reference TRBV9 and TRBJ1-2): DSGVTQTPKHLITATGQRVTLRCSPRSGDLSVYWYQQSLDQGLQFLIQYYNGEERAKGNILERFSAQQFPDLHSELNLSSLELGDSALYFCASSVVAGRENYGYTFGSGTRLTVV.

The gene calls are TRBV7-2 and TRBJ1-5; unclear D gene. Looked up from germline, CDR1 is SGHTA and CDR2 is FQGNSA. The V gene lost 4 bases and the J gene lost 0 bases, with 13 bases spanning the gap. This CDR3 comprises 16 residues. CDR3 region: CASSSTPTYSNQPQHF. The CDR3 DNA sequence: TGTGCCAGCAGCTCGACGCCGACCTATAGCAATCAGCCCCAGCATTTT.

The count of this clonotype is one. The V call is TRBV6-1, the J call TRBJ2-5, with a tentative D call TRBD2 (6 bases). V lost 2 bases and J lost 7, with 11 bases in between. The CDR3 covers 13 residues. CDR1 is MNHNS and CDR2 is SASEGT in the germline V gene. The CDR3 bases are TGTGCCAGCAGTGAAAGAAGGGACTGGACCCAGTACTTC. It is translated as CASSERRDWTQYF.

The chain uses TRBV29-1 and TRBJ1-4; tentative D call: TRBD1 (6 bases). Germline assignment: CDR1 SQVTM and CDR2 ANQGSEA. The CDR3 loop spans 15 amino acids. The V end lost 7 bases, the J end lost 5 bases, and 20 bases lay between the germline ends. CDR3 sequence (DNA): TGCAGCGCTTATGCGGGGGGCTGGGGCAATGAAAAACTGTTTTTT. Its protein is CSAYAGGWGNEKLFF.

Only a few counts were recorded for this clonotype. The rearrangement uses TRBV7-2 and TRBJ1-6; D is possibly TRBD1 (6 bases). This CDR3 spans 15 amino acids. V was pared by 3 bases and J by 7 bases, with 13 bases between. The germline gives CDR1 SGHTA, CDR2 FQGNSA. This chain's CDR3 is CASSFSGQTNSPLHF. For the CDR3, the DNA is TGTGCCAGCAGCTTTTCCGGACAGACGAATTCACCCCTCCACTTT. Looking up the rest from reference TRBV7-2 and TRBJ1-6 gives the full variable domain: GAGVSQSPSNKVTEKGKDVELRCDPISGHTALYWYRQSLGQGLEFLIYFQGNSAPDKSGLPSDRFSAERTGGSVSTLTIQRTQQEDSAVYLCASSFSGQTNSPLHFGNGTRLTVT.

V is TRBV7-9 and J is TRBJ1-3; maybe TRBD1 (6 bases). This CDR3 is 15 amino acids long. Germline V gene lookup returns CDR1 SEHNR and CDR2 FQNEAQ (reference sequence). The V end was cut by 3 bases, the J end by 4 bases, with 13 bases between. CDR3 in DNA: TGTGCCAGCAGCTTCGACAGGTTGTCGGGAAACACCATATATTTT. Protein sequence: CASSFDRLSGNTIYF.

This clonotype was counted ten times or more. DNA of the CDR3: TGTGCCAGCAGCTTAGCCACTGAAGCTTTCTTT. Translated, it gives CASSLATEAFF. This chain links TRBV7-2 with TRBJ1-1; the D is unclear. Per germline, CDR1 SGHTA and CDR2 FQGNSA. CDR3 length: 11 residues. The V end was cut by 0 bases, the J end by 4 bases, with 0 bases between.

This clonotype was recorded many times. This chain links TRBV7-3 with TRBJ2-1; TRBD1 might be the D (6 bases). Germline V lookup: CDR1 SGHTA, CDR2 FQGTGA. The germline V and J ends were trimmed by 7 bases and 8 bases, with 15 bases remaining between them. The CDR3 is made up of 13 amino acids. CDR3 sequence: CASNQGTNDEQFF. In DNA form, the CDR3 reads TGTGCCAGCAACCAAGGGACAAACGATGAGCAGTTCTTC.

The sample holds a few counts of this clonotype. This chain joins TRBV5-1 and TRBJ2-7, with 10 positions matching TRBD1. Germline V lookup: CDR1 SGHRS, CDR2 YFSETQ. V shed 3 bases and J 8 bases; nucleotides not matched to a gene: 11. The CDR3 has 15 amino acids. The CDR3 DNA reads as TGCGCCAGCAGCTCGCAAGGACAGGGGGTTGAACAGCAGTACTTC. This gives the protein CASSSQGQGVEQQYF.

This sequence joins TRBV12-3 or TRBV12-4 and TRBJ2-1, with D hard to call. V dropped 4 bases and J dropped 4 bases, with 14 bases sitting between them. The CDR3 contains 15 residues. DNA of the CDR3: TGTGCCAGCAGTTCGTCGGACCGCAGGTACAATGAGCAGTTCTTC. Amino acid sequence: CASSSSDRRYNEQFF.

The sample holds a few counts of this clonotype. This chain joins TRBV4-1 and TRBJ2-1; 11 bases map to TRBD2. Germline V gives CDR1 MGHRA, CDR2 YSYEKL. With 4 bases clipped from V and 5 bases from J, the junction kept 10 bases outside the gene matches. This CDR3 region has 17 residues. Here the CDR3 reads CASSLWSGTSGNNEQFF. CDR3 in DNA: TGCGCCAGCAGCCTATGGTCCGGGACTAGCGGTAACAATGAGCAGTTCTTC.

There are a few counts of this clonotype. The chain is built from TRBV10-1 and TRBJ1-1, with 11 positions matching TRBD1. CDR1 and CDR2 from the germline V gene are WNHNN and SYGVQD (reference sequence). J lost 4 bases, V lost 1 base, and 2 bases had no gene match. The CDR3 contains 15 residues. In DNA form, the CDR3 reads TGCGCCAGCAGTGAGTTTGGACAGGGGGCCACTGAAGCTTTCTTT. This translates into CASSEFGQGATEAFF.

This clonotype was picked up a small number of times. DNA for the CDR3: TGTGCCAGCAGGGCCACAGGAAACAATGAGCAGTTCTTC. Amino acids: CASRATGNNEQFF. The V gene is TRBV6-5, the J gene TRBJ2-1; a possible D gene is TRBD1 (5 bases). Trimming stripped 6 bases from V and 5 bases from J, with 11 bases between. Germline CDR1 reads MNHEY; CDR2 reads SVGAGI. This CDR3 is built from 13 residues.

The rearrangement uses TRBV12-3 or TRBV12-4 and TRBJ1-1, with a weak D call TRBD1 (6 bases). This CDR3 is built from 15 residues. V was cut by 0 bases and J by 4 bases, with 12 bases left in between. CDR3 residues: CASSLAGGGATEAFF. The CDR3 DNA reads TGTGCCAGCAGTTTAGCGGGAGGGGGTGCCACTGAAGCTTTCTTT.

In its sample, this clonotype was seen a few times. The chain uses TRBV7-3 and TRBJ2-1; perhaps TRBD2 as D (6 bases). The CDR3 runs 15 residues. The V gene lost 6 bases and the J gene lost 0 bases, with 12 bases spanning the gap. Germline V gene data show CDR1 as SGHTA and CDR2 as FQGTGA. CDR3 residues: CASSGTLHSYNEQFF. DNA of the CDR3: TGTGCCAGCAGTGGGACTTTGCACTCCTACAATGAGCAGTTCTTC.

This clonotype was observed a handful of times. The gene calls are TRBV4-2 and TRBJ1-1, with D unresolved. This CDR3 is 14 amino acids long. Germline assignment: CDR1 LGHNA and CDR2 YNFKEQ. Trimming shortened V by 1 base and J by 5 bases, and 11 bases separated the two germline ends. This CDR3 is CASSQAVRETEAFF. The CDR3 DNA reads TGTGCCAGCAGCCAAGCAGTAAGGGAAACTGAAGCTTTCTTT.

The chain recombines TRBV6-2 or TRBV6-3 with TRBJ2-3; TRBD1 matches at 8 bases. The germline V gene encodes CDR1 MNHEY and CDR2 SVGEGT. The trim removed 5 bases at V and 7 bases at J, leaving 14 bases unmatched. The CDR3 loop spans 16 amino acids. The CDR3 nucleotides are TGTGCCAGCAGTACAACAAGACAGGGGCTTGGATATACGCAGTATTTT. Its protein product is CASSTTRQGLGYTQYF.

This clonotype has just a few counts. V is TRBV6-2 or TRBV6-3 and J is TRBJ1-1; TRBD1 agrees at 10 bases. V lost 5 bases and J lost 5; bases outside the gene matches: 8. The CDR3 contains 15 residues. The germline gives CDR1 MNHEY, CDR2 SVGEGT. CDR3 sequence: CASSEDRGRETEAFF. In DNA, the CDR3 is TGTGCCAGCAGTGAAGACAGGGGGCGTGAGACTGAAGCTTTCTTT.

The table lists this clonotype with a few counts. This chain connects TRBV10-3 to TRBJ2-1, with TRBD2 matching over 8 bases. This CDR3 is built from 15 residues. Germline loops: CDR1 ENHRY, CDR2 SYGVKD. V dropped 4 bases and J dropped 8; count of bases not matched to a gene: 10. The CDR3 DNA follows: TGTGCCATCAGTGGACACGGACTAGCTGGCGATGAGCAGTTCTTC. This sequence encodes CAISGHGLAGDEQFF.

This clonotype occurred a few times. This chain joins TRBV3-1 and TRBJ2-1; 7 nucleotides match TRBD2. In germline, CDR1 is LGHDT, CDR2 YNNKEL (reference sequence). The CDR3 has 12 residues. After removal of 8 bases from V and 8 bases from J, the junction contained 6 bases not matched to a gene. CDR3 DNA sequence: TGTGCCAGCGTGAACGGGAGGCATGAGCAGTTCTTC. It translates to CASVNGRHEQFF.